This entry features one TCR beta chain sequence. Its specificity is not known. CDR3 size: 12 residues. CDR1 is LNHDA, CDR2 SQIVND, per germline (reference sequence). V dropped 5 bases and J dropped 6 bases, with 8 bases sitting between them. Profiled with immunoSEQ multiplex PCR; TCRdb holds only in-frame clones, not every one. Of about 220,000 clones in the sample, approximately 94% were seen once. These data are taken from a study of T cell responses to AZD1222 COVID-19 vaccine. Whole-study results and caveats: Possibly, clonal diversity was underestimated; donors were largely white British and included more females.

The sequence was obtained from an adult in good health. Material: peripheral blood, obtained on day 0 of MenACWY control vaccination. This chain joins TRBV19 and TRBJ1-5; D is unresolved. As DNA, the CDR3 is TGTGCCAGTAGTCTTGGAGCTCAGCCCCAGCATTTT. This sequence encodes CASSLGAQPQHF.